One and the same sample provided the 22 T cell receptor beta chains below, sequenced in a study of blood T cell repertoires in COVID-19. The protocol was immunoSEQ multiplex PCR, while the TCRdb copy is restricted to in-frame clones and leaves out a portion. The data show 65,000 to 90,000 clones, with roughly 86% seen just once and 7.5% to 9.5% held by the top ten. The specimen was peripheral blood. The receptors shown here come from a man aged 45-60 years with active COVID-19.

The rearrangement links TRBV6-5 to TRBJ2-7; the match to TRBD2 covers 7 bases. Germline lookup yields CDR1 MNHEY and CDR2 SVGAGI. The CDR3 loop spans 13 amino acids. J gave up 1 base and V 7 bases, and 4 bases lay outside the gene matches. DNA of the CDR3: TGTGCCAGCACAAGCGGGGAGTCCTACGAGCAGTACTTC. Its translation: CASTSGESYEQYF.

The J gene is TRBJ2-3, the V gene TRBV28, with 10 bases that match TRBD2. The germline CDR1 and CDR2 sequences are MDHEN and SYDVKM. The CDR3 totals 16 residues. V lost 2 bases and J lost 4; bases outside the gene matches: 6. CDR3 in DNA: TGTGCCAGCAGTTTAATCAGCGGGGGGGCCGCAGATACGCAGTATTTT. It codes for CASSLISGGAADTQYF.

This chain uses TRBV6-5 with TRBJ1-5, with TRBD1 identical over 9 bases. The CDR3 consists of 14 residues. V dropped 6 bases and J dropped 7; count of bases not matched to a gene: 7. Germline CDR1 MNHEY, CDR2 SVGAGI. CDR3: CASRRDRASQPQHF. The CDR3 coding sequence is TGTGCCAGCAGGAGGGACAGGGCGTCGCAGCCCCAGCATTTT.

As for this clone: The germline gene is not matched at one end of the junction; a read error may be the cause. This chain joins TRBV9 and TRBJ2-6; 8 bases fit TRBD2. CDR1 and CDR2 from the germline V gene are SGDLS and YYNGEE. This CDR3 spans 16 amino acids. CDR3 amino acids: CPSTRSGGIGANVLTF. The CDR3 DNA reads as TGTCCCAGCACTCGGTCGGGGGGGATTGGGGCCAACGTCCTGACTTTC.

This chain connects TRBV19 to TRBJ2-5; no reliable D call. The CDR3 runs to 13 residues. The V and J ends lost 3 bases and 5 bases respectively, with 10 bases between them. Per the germline V gene, CDR1 is LNHDA and CDR2 is SQIVND (reference sequence). The CDR3 bases are TGTGCCAGTAGTATTTTTTGGCTGGAGACCCAGTACTTC. This gives the protein CASSIFWLETQYF.

This chain links TRBV4-3 with TRBJ1-2, with a weak D call TRBD1 (6 bases). This CDR3 spans 16 amino acids. Trimming took 4 bases from V and 8 from J, leaving 23 bases between them. Looked up from germline, CDR1 is LGHNA and CDR2 is YSLEER. CDR3 region: CASSRERSRGGGGYTF. CDR3 coding DNA: TGCGCCAGCAGCCGGGAGCGGTCGAGGGGGGGAGGAGGCTACACCTTC.

This clone was observed many times. The rearrangement uses TRBV6-5 and TRBJ2-3; tentatively, D is TRBD1 (7 bases). Trimming shortened V by 5 bases and J by 3 bases, and 15 bases separated the two germline ends. The CDR3 sequence is 15 residues long. Per germline, CDR1 MNHEY and CDR2 SVGAGI. The CDR3 protein is CASSKYRGGTDTQYF. CDR3 DNA sequence: TGTGCCAGCAGTAAATACAGGGGAGGTACAGATACGCAGTATTTT.

V is TRBV5-6 and J is TRBJ2-1; 11 positions match TRBD1. V lost 3 bases and J lost 7; bases outside the gene matches: 9. The CDR3 covers 16 residues. CDR1 and CDR2 from the germline V gene are SGHDT and YYEEEE. The DNA for the CDR3 is TGTGCCAGCAGCTCGCCCCTAGGACAGGGGGCTAATGAGCAGTTCTTC. Translating it yields CASSSPLGQGANEQFF.

The sample holds one count of this clone. The chain employs TRBV2 and TRBJ1-1; 7 bases fit TRBD1. The ends lost 6 bases at V and 8 bases at J; junction bases unmatched: 12. CDR1 is SNHLY, CDR2 FYNNEI, per germline. CDR3 length: 14 residues. The CDR3 spells CASSAGTERREAFF. The CDR3 region has the DNA TGTGCCAGCAGCGCCGGGACAGAACGTAGGGAAGCTTTCTTT. The full variable domain, rest sourced from reference TRBV2 and TRBJ1-1, is EPEVTQTPSHQVTQMGQEVILRCVPISNHLYFYWYRQILGQKVEFLVSFYNNEISEKSEIFDDQFSVERPDGSNFTLKIRSTKLEDSAMYFCASSAGTERREAFFGQGTRLTVV.

The chain links TRBV7-3 to TRBJ1-1, with 9 nucleotides matching TRBD1. The CDR3 runs 13 residues. CDR1 is SGHTA, CDR2 FQGTGA, per germline. Trimming cost V 9 bases and J 2 bases; bases outside gene matches: 4. CDR3: CARGQGNNTEAFF. DNA for the CDR3: TGTGCCAGAGGACAGGGGAATAACACTGAAGCTTTCTTT.

The gene calls are TRBV6-2 or TRBV6-3 and TRBJ2-7; 10 bases map to TRBD2. The V gene's germline CDR1 is MNHEY and CDR2 SVGEGT. V was clipped by 2 bases and J by 2 bases; unmatched bases: 12. The CDR3 totals 18 residues. In nucleotides, the CDR3 is TGTGCCAGCAGTTACCGGGTAGCGGGGGGACGACGGGCCTACGAGCAGTACTTC. Translating it yields CASSYRVAGGRRAYEQYF.

V usage is TRBV9 and J usage is TRBJ1-6, with 7 nucleotides matching TRBD1. The germline CDR1 and CDR2 sequences are SGDLS and YYNGEE. With V trimmed by 3 bases and J by 10 bases, 4 bases remained unmatched. The CDR3 has 13 residues. This CDR3 is CASSETGWSPLHF. The CDR3 coding sequence is TGTGCCAGCAGCGAGACAGGGTGGTCACCCCTCCACTTT.

A remark on this clone: Other nucleotide sequences in the sample specify the same CDR3. The chain couples TRBV7-9 to TRBJ1-1; D is unresolved. This CDR3 comprises 14 residues. The ends were cut back, 0 bases at V and 2 bases at J, with 7 bases in the middle. Germline lookup yields CDR1 SEHNR and CDR2 FQNEAQ (reference sequence). The CDR3 nucleotides read TGTGCCAGCAGCTTAGCCGGGGTTAACACTGAAGCTTTCTTT. The encoded protein is CASSLAGVNTEAFF.

This sequence joins TRBV7-3 and TRBJ1-2; possibly TRBD1 for D (5 bases). From germline, CDR1 is SGHTA and CDR2 FQGTGA. V gave up 5 bases and J gave up 8 bases, with 15 bases separating them. The CDR3 sequence is 13 residues long. The CDR3 bases are TGTGCCAGCAGCCAAACCGGGGGGAAAGGCTACACCTTC. As protein: CASSQTGGKGYTF.

The chain joins TRBV19 to TRBJ1-2, with 11 bases fitting TRBD1. This CDR3 is 14 amino acids long. After removal of 6 bases from V and 5 bases from J, the junction contained 5 bases not matched to a gene. CDR1 is LNHDA, CDR2 SQIVND, per germline (reference sequence). CDR3 coding DNA: TGTGCCAGTAGCTCGGGACAGGGGGTTTATGGCTACACCTTC. Its translation is CASSSGQGVYGYTF.

This sequence joins TRBV7-8 and TRBJ2-1; 8 bases fit TRBD2. Per the germline V gene, CDR1 is SGHVS and CDR2 is FQNEAQ. The CDR3 is 15 residues long. V was clipped by 4 bases and J by 9 bases; unmatched bases: 11. The CDR3, as DNA: TGTGCCAGCAGCTCCGGGAGGGGCCCCTCGGGTGAGCAGTTCTTC. It yields the protein CASSSGRGPSGEQFF.

The rearrangement links TRBV24-1 to TRBJ2-1; 10 bases align to TRBD1. The CDR3 has 15 amino acids. Germline CDR1 and CDR2: KGHDR and SFDVKD. The V and J ends lost 3 bases and 4 bases, in that order; junction bases with no gene match: 2. The CDR3 region is CATSDPGQGYNEQFF. DNA for the CDR3: TGTGCCACCAGTGATCCGGGACAGGGGTACAATGAGCAGTTCTTC.

The chain has TRBV19 and TRBJ2-1, with D possibly matching TRBD2 (6 bases). CDR1 is LNHDA, CDR2 SQIVND, per germline (reference sequence). The CDR3 covers 15 residues. V was pared by 0 bases and J by 0 bases, with 6 bases between. This chain's CDR3 is CASSIDGSSYNEQFF. The CDR3 region has the DNA TGTGCCAGTAGTATAGACGGGAGCTCCTACAATGAGCAGTTCTTC.

This clone was picked up a small number of times. The J gene is TRBJ1-3, the V gene TRBV11-2; 7 bases line up with TRBD1. The CDR3 has 13 residues. In germline, CDR1 is SGHAT, CDR2 FQNNGV. J was trimmed by 9 bases and V by 5 bases; bases with no gene match: 7. The CDR3 coding sequence is TGTGCCAGCAGCCGGGACAGTGGAGGCACCATATATTTT. This sequence encodes CASSRDSGGTIYF.

The rearrangement links TRBV5-1 to TRBJ2-5, with 9 bases fitting TRBD2. From germline, CDR1 is SGHRS and CDR2 YFSETQ. The CDR3 runs 16 residues. Trimming at V came to 4 bases and at J to 2 bases, leaving 9 bases not matched to a gene. This CDR3 reads CASSLGGLAGQETQYF. CDR3 coding DNA: TGCGCCAGCAGCCTGGGAGGTCTAGCGGGGCAAGAGACCCAGTACTTC.

This clone was seen once. The rearrangement uses TRBV9 and TRBJ1-4; 7 bases are a match to TRBD1. Germline trimming cut 5 bases from V and 3 bases from J; bases unmatched to any gene: 7. Germline V gene data show CDR1 as SGDLS and CDR2 as YYNGEE. This CDR3 is 15 amino acids long. Written as DNA, the CDR3 is TGTGCCAGCAGTTCTTCCGGGACAGCTAATGAAAAACTGTTTTTT. This encodes CASSSSGTANEKLFF. The variable domain in full, with the rest retrieved from reference TRBV9 and TRBJ1-4, is DSGVTQTPKHLITATGQRVTLRCSPRSGDLSVYWYQQSLDQGLQFLIQYYNGEERAKGNILERFSAQQFPDLHSELNLSSLELGDSALYFCASSSSGTANEKLFFGSGTQLSVL.

The chain carries TRBV7-3 and TRBJ2-1; tentatively, D is TRBD1 (5 bases). The CDR3 loop spans 15 amino acids. Trimming left V 4 bases short and J 7 bases short, with 17 bases between. Germline V gives CDR1 SGHTA, CDR2 FQGTGA. The CDR3 coding sequence is TGTGCCAGCAGCTCAAGGACAACTCTAGTAAATGAGCAGTTCTTC. Amino acids: CASSSRTTLVNEQFF.